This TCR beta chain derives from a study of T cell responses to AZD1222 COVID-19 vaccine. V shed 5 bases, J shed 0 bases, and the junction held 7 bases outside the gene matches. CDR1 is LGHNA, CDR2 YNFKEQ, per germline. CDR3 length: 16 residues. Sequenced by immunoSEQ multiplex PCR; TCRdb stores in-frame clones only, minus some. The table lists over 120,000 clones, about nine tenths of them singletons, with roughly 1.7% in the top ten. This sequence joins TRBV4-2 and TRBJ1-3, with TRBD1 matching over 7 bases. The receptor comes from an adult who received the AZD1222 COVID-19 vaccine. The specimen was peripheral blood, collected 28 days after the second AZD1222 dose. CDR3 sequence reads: CASSTGDSSSGNTIYF. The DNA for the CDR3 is TGTGCCAGCAGCACTGGGGACAGCAGCTCTGGAAACACCATATATTTT.